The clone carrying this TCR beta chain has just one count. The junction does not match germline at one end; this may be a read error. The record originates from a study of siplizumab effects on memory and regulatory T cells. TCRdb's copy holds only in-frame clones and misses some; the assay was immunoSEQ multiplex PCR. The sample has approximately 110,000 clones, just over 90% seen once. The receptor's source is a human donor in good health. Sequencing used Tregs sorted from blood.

The CDR3 is CASSLVGNEKLFF. The DNA of the CDR3 is TGTGCTAGCAGCTTAGTAGGGAACGAAAAACTGTTTTTT. The V gene is TRBV7-7, the J gene TRBJ1-4, with D uncertain. The germline gives CDR1 SSHAT, CDR2 FNYEAQ (reference sequence). The CDR3 runs 13 residues.